Below, 29 T cell receptor beta chains from the same sample are listed, as sequenced in a study of blood T cell repertoires in COVID-19. Clones were sequenced by immunoSEQ multiplex PCR, and TCRdb holds only the in-frame ones, with some missing. The sample has about 80,000 clones; around 77% are singletons. Source material: peripheral blood. The receptors derive from a man between 65 and 85 years old with active or convalescent COVID-19.

The CDR3 sequence: CASSGSTRDSKTDTQYF. The CDR3 DNA reads as TGTGCCAGCAGCGGGTCCACCCGGGACTCAAAGACAGATACGCAGTATTTT. The V and J genes are TRBV11-2 and TRBJ2-3, with a weak D call TRBD2 (6 bases). The CDR3 runs to 17 residues. From germline, CDR1 is SGHAT and CDR2 FQNNGV. Trimming took 5 bases from V and 3 from J, leaving 21 bases between them.

This clone was detected a few times. The V and J genes are TRBV14 and TRBJ1-4; possibly TRBD1 for D (5 bases). CDR1 and CDR2 (germline): SGHDN, FVKESK. This CDR3 spans 15 amino acids. The germline V and J ends were trimmed by 0 bases and 8 bases, with 13 bases remaining between them. This CDR3 is CASSQDIVEGEKLFF. CDR3 sequence (DNA): TGTGCCAGCAGCCAAGATATCGTGGAGGGGGAAAAACTGTTTTTT. The variable domain in full, completed from reference TRBV14 and TRBJ1-4, reads EAGVTQFPSHSVIEKGQTVTLRCDPISGHDNLYWYRRVMGKEIKFLLHFVKESKQDESGMPNNRFLAERTGGTYSTLKVQPAELEDSGVYFCASSQDIVEGEKLFFGSGTQLSVL.

The rearrangement joins TRBV16 to TRBJ1-6; D might be TRBD1 (6 bases). The germline V gene has CDR1 KGHSY and CDR2 FQNENV. CDR3 length: 14 residues. V lost 4 bases and J lost 7, with 11 bases in between. CDR3 region: CASSPWDKNSPLHF. CDR3 sequence (DNA): TGTGCCAGCAGCCCCTGGGACAAAAATTCACCCCTCCACTTT.

The rearrangement links TRBV5-4 to TRBJ1-4; D perhaps matches TRBD1 (5 bases). The CDR3 covers 13 residues. V was clipped by 9 bases and J by 4 bases, with 13 bases between them. Germline V gene data show CDR1 as SGHNT and CDR2 as YYREEE (reference sequence). The CDR3 reads CATRDSFNEKLFF. The CDR3 DNA is TGTGCCACCCGGGACTCATTTAATGAAAAACTGTTTTTT.

J is TRBJ1-1 and V is TRBV10-3; maybe TRBD1 (6 bases). V lost 6 bases and J lost 2, with 16 bases in between. Germline loops: CDR1 ENHRY, CDR2 SYGVKD. This CDR3 has 15 residues. CDR3 coding DNA: TGTGCCATCAGAAGAACTACAGGGTCTAACACTGAAGCTTTCTTT. Its translation is CAIRRTTGSNTEAFF.

Of note for this clone: Other DNA variants within this sample encode the same CDR3. This chain joins TRBV5-1 and TRBJ2-5; 12 nucleotides line up with TRBD2. CDR3 length: 17 amino acids. CDR1 and CDR2 from the germline V gene are SGHRS and YFSETQ. J lost 4 bases, V lost 2 bases, and 9 bases had no gene match. The CDR3 loop reads CASSLGLTSGGRETQYF. The CDR3 bases are TGCGCCAGCAGCTTAGGACTCACTAGCGGGGGGCGAGAGACCCAGTACTTC.

V usage is TRBV9 and J usage is TRBJ1-2; D unresolved. The CDR3 totals 12 residues. In germline, CDR1 is SGDLS, CDR2 YYNGEE. Trimming removed 3 bases from V and 4 bases from J, with 7 bases in between. The chain's CDR3 is CASSAHIYGYTF. CDR3 nucleotides: TGTGCCAGCAGCGCCCACATCTATGGCTACACCTTC.

The chain carries TRBV7-9 and TRBJ2-5; 7 nucleotides line up with TRBD1. Germline assignment: CDR1 SEHNR and CDR2 FQNEAQ (reference sequence). CDR3 length: 15 residues. J lost 1 base, V lost 3 bases, and 5 bases had no gene match. CDR3 bases: TGTGCCAGCAGCTTGATAAGGGACAGCCAAGAGACCCAGTACTTC. This gives the protein CASSLIRDSQETQYF. The full variable domain, in which reference TRBV7-9 and TRBJ2-5 provide the parts outside the CDR3, is DTGVSQNPRHKITKRGQNVTFRCDPISEHNRLYWYRQTLGQGPEFLTYFQNEAQLEKSRLLSDRFSAERPKGSFSTLEIQRTEQGDSAMYLCASSLIRDSQETQYFGPGTRLLVL.

The chain employs TRBV12-5 and TRBJ2-7; D remains unclear. Per the germline V gene, CDR1 is LGHNT and CDR2 is FRNRAP. V lost 1 base to trimming and J lost 3 bases, with 7 bases between them. The CDR3 runs to 13 residues. The CDR3 nucleotides are TGTGCTAGTGGTTTGGAGTATAGCTACGAGCAGTACTTC. Protein sequence: CASGLEYSYEQYF.

This clone was picked up a small number of times. The gene calls are TRBV7-8 and TRBJ2-2, with D possibly being TRBD2 (5 bases). The CDR3 sequence is 15 residues long. V was clipped by 8 bases and J by 4 bases, with 17 bases between them. In germline, CDR1 is SGHVS, CDR2 FQNEAQ. DNA of the CDR3: TGTGCCAGCGTCAGTCGGACTCCAGGCACCGGGGAGCTGTTTTTT. Its translation is CASVSRTPGTGELFF.

The chain employs TRBV30 and TRBJ2-2; D uncertain. Trimming stripped 3 bases from V and 0 bases from J, with 5 bases between. This CDR3 has 13 amino acids. Germline assignment: CDR1 GTSNPN and CDR2 SVGIG (reference sequence). The CDR3 region is CAWRAPNTGELFF. The DNA for the CDR3 is TGTGCCTGGAGGGCTCCGAACACCGGGGAGCTGTTTTTT.

This clone was detected once. This chain connects TRBV11-3 to TRBJ2-1, with TRBD2 identical over 9 bases. The CDR3 loop spans 16 amino acids. Germline values: CDR1 SGHNT, CDR2 YENEEA. Unmatched junction bases numbered 7, after V lost 5 bases and J lost 2 bases. The chain's CDR3 is CASSPRGGSTYNEQFF. In DNA, the CDR3 is TGTGCCAGCAGCCCGCGGGGGGGCAGTACCTACAATGAGCAGTTCTTC.

The chain carries TRBV11-2 and TRBJ2-2; 10 bases fit TRBD1. CDR1 and CDR2 from the germline V gene are SGHAT and FQNNGV. CDR3 length: 15 residues. V trimming: 5 bases; J trimming: 6 bases; junction bases outside the gene matches: 6. The CDR3 nucleotides read TGTGCCAGCAGCCTCGGGACAGGGGCTGCCGGGGAGCTGTTTTTT. Amino acid sequence: CASSLGTGAAGELFF.

The chain uses TRBV11-1 and TRBJ1-2, with D possibly being TRBD1 (5 bases). The CDR3 spans 13 residues. V was cut by 3 bases and J by 7 bases, with 12 bases left in between. Germline values: CDR1 SGHAT, CDR2 FQDESV (reference sequence). CDR3 bases: TGTGCCAGCAGCTTCGTGCAGGGAGGTGGCTACACCTTC. Translating it yields CASSFVQGGGYTF.

This clone is a singleton in its sample. This chain connects TRBV5-1 to TRBJ1-1, with 9 bases aligning to TRBD1. Losses at the gene ends were 0 bases for V and 3 bases for J; bases not matched to a gene: 12. The CDR3 is 18 amino acids. Germline CDR1 is SGHRS and CDR2 is YFSETQ. CDR3 amino acids: CASSLAAGTGILHTEAFF. The CDR3 DNA reads as TGCGCCAGCAGCTTGGCCGCCGGGACAGGGATACTTCACACTGAAGCTTTCTTT.

The chain recombines TRBV12-3 or TRBV12-4 with TRBJ1-4, with TRBD1 matching over 8 bases. This CDR3 comprises 13 residues. With V trimmed by 10 bases and J by 7 bases, 8 bases remained unmatched. The CDR3 reads CATKDRVGEKLFF. CDR3 coding DNA: TGTGCCACGAAGGACAGGGTCGGTGAAAAACTGTTTTTT.

The rearrangement uses TRBV6-5 and TRBJ2-5, with D maybe TRBD2 (6 bases). Germline CDR1 and CDR2: MNHEY and SVGAGI. The CDR3 is 15 amino acids. Trimming took 6 bases from V and 5 from J, leaving 19 bases between them. The CDR3 reads CASSRDSPGEETQYF. The CDR3, as DNA: TGTGCCAGCAGCCGTGACTCCCCGGGGGAGGAGACCCAGTACTTC.

This clone was observed at least ten times. CDR3 sequence (DNA): TGTGCCAGCAGCAAGGGGACAGGAAGTAATGAAAAACTGTTTTTT. Translated: CASSKGTGSNEKLFF. The rearrangement joins TRBV7-9 to TRBJ1-4; 8 nucleotides align to TRBD1. V lost 5 bases and J lost 4; bases outside the gene matches: 6. The CDR3 runs 15 residues. The V gene's germline CDR1 is SEHNR and CDR2 FQNEAQ (reference sequence).

The rearrangement joins TRBV30 to TRBJ1-1, with 7 bases aligning to TRBD1. The CDR3 runs 16 residues. The trim removed 6 bases at V and 5 bases at J, leaving 18 bases unmatched. Germline CDR1 and CDR2: GTSNPN and SVGIG (reference sequence). CDR3 region: CACYSWLAGGKTEAFF. In DNA, the CDR3 is TGTGCCTGCTACTCTTGGCTGGCAGGGGGAAAGACTGAAGCTTTCTTT.

This rearrangement joins TRBV18 to TRBJ2-2, with D possibly being TRBD1 (7 bases). The V and J ends lost 1 base and 4 bases respectively, with 13 bases between them. CDR1 KGHSH and CDR2 LQKENI come from the germline V gene. This CDR3 is 16 amino acids long. This CDR3 reads CASSPRSQGGTGELFF. Here the CDR3 DNA reads TGTGCCAGCTCACCACGAAGCCAGGGGGGCACCGGGGAGCTGTTTTTT. The variable domain in full, with the rest retrieved from reference TRBV18 and TRBJ2-2, is NAGVMQNPRHLVRRRGQEARLRCSPMKGHSHVYWYRQLPEEGLKFMVYLQKENIIDESGMPKERFSAEFPKEGPSILRIQQVVRGDSAAYFCASSPRSQGGTGELFFGEGSRLTVL.

The genes are TRBV2 and TRBJ2-7; D is unresolved. Germline-derived CDR1 and CDR2 are SNHLY and FYNNEI. The CDR3 runs 14 residues. V lost 8 bases to trimming and J lost 0 bases, with 14 bases between them. Here the CDR3 DNA reads TGTGCCAGCCAACTCGTTAGGAGCTCCTACGAGCAGTACTTC. It translates to CASQLVRSSYEQYF.

The chain is built from TRBV28 and TRBJ2-2; TRBD2 is a possible D gene (5 bases). Germline CDR1 MDHEN, CDR2 SYDVKM. V was shortened by 5 bases and J by 4 bases, with 14 bases between the two germline ends. This CDR3 comprises 15 residues. CDR3 DNA: TGTGCCAGCAGTCAGTCCGGTGCGGGCACCGGGGAGCTGTTTTTT. Protein product: CASSQSGAGTGELFF.

The chain joins TRBV4-2 to TRBJ2-1; 11 nucleotides agree with TRBD2. CDR1 and CDR2 from the germline V gene are LGHNA and YNFKEQ. The CDR3 consists of 19 residues. The ends lost 1 base at V and 3 bases at J; junction bases unmatched: 11. CDR3 loop: CASSQALSTLAGDYNEQFF. The CDR3 DNA reads as TGTGCCAGCAGCCAAGCACTATCTACACTAGCGGGGGACTACAATGAGCAGTTCTTC.

V and J are TRBV5-4 and TRBJ2-7; no definite D call. Trimming stripped 0 bases from V and 6 bases from J, with 10 bases between. This CDR3 spans 13 amino acids. The germline CDR1 and CDR2 sequences are SGHNT and YYREEE (reference sequence). CDR3 residues: CASSLVPLREQYF. The CDR3 nucleotides read TGTGCCAGCAGCTTGGTCCCTTTGCGCGAGCAGTACTTC.

J is TRBJ2-5 and V is TRBV7-3, with 12 positions matching TRBD2. Germline V CDR1 and CDR2: SGHTA, FQGTGA. CDR3 length: 14 amino acids. V trimming: 5 bases; J trimming: 5 bases; junction bases outside the gene matches: 3. The CDR3: CASSPGLAGETQYF. CDR3 DNA: TGTGCCAGCAGCCCCGGACTAGCGGGGGAGACCCAGTACTTC.

The CDR3 DNA is TGTGCCAGCAGCTTGGGTGGGGGGATCTCTAGCACAGATACGCAGTATTTT. This encodes CASSLGGGISSTDTQYF. The V gene is TRBV5-4, the J gene TRBJ2-3; perhaps TRBD2 as D (6 bases). Germline CDR1 reads SGHNT; CDR2 reads YYREEE (reference sequence). The CDR3 extends over 17 amino acids. The germline V and J ends were trimmed by 0 bases and 0 bases, with 14 bases remaining between them.

V is TRBV18 and J is TRBJ2-7, with D possibly TRBD1 on 5 matching bases. The V end lost 2 bases, the J end lost 0 bases, and 8 bases lay between the germline ends. The CDR3 is made up of 14 amino acids. CDR1 is KGHSH, CDR2 LQKENI, per germline. The DNA for the CDR3 is TGTGCCAGCTCACCATCCAGGGACTCCTACGAGCAGTACTTC. Protein: CASSPSRDSYEQYF.

The chain combines TRBV4-2 with TRBJ2-7; D perhaps matches TRBD2 (6 bases). The CDR3 totals 14 residues. Trimming took 4 bases from V and 5 from J, leaving 15 bases between them. The germline V gene has CDR1 LGHNA and CDR2 YNFKEQ. The CDR3 bases are TGTGCCAGCAGCCCGGGGGAAGGTAGCCACGAGCAGTACTTC. Residues: CASSPGEGSHEQYF.

The chain links TRBV9 to TRBJ2-4; 8 nucleotides agree with TRBD1. There are 14 residues in the CDR3. Looked up from germline, CDR1 is SGDLS and CDR2 is YYNGEE. Unmatched junction bases numbered 12, after V lost 7 bases and J lost 9 bases. CDR3 sequence (DNA): TGTGCCAGCCAGCCAGGACAGGGATCCGGCATTCAGTACTTC. Protein sequence: CASQPGQGSGIQYF.